The 14 T cell receptor beta chains reported below all come from one sample, sequenced in a study of response to subunit inactivated influenza vaccine. TCRdb re-called the RT-PCR reads with MiXCR, one entry per CDR3 protein. This repertoire shows approximately 490,000 distinct CDR3 sequences, roughly 7.9% found once; its top ten account for around 13%. The sample in question was PBMCs from blood, obtained around 2 years after vaccination. The source is a man aged 50 to 75 who received an inactivated influenza vaccine.

Remarks on this clonotype: An end of the junction differs from the germline gene, which may be a read error. CDR3 bases: TGCTGTGCTAGATCGAGACTAGCGGGGATAAACAATGAGCAGTTCTTC. Encoded protein: CCARSRLAGINNEQFF. This rearrangement joins TRBV20-1 to TRBJ2-1; TRBD2 matches at 11 bases. The CDR3 length is 16 residues. Germline V gives CDR1 DFQATT, CDR2 SNEGSKA (reference sequence).

This rearrangement joins TRBV14 to TRBJ2-2; tentatively, D is TRBD2 (6 bases). Germline-derived CDR1 and CDR2 are SGHDN and FVKESK. The CDR3 sequence is 17 residues long. Deletions cut 3 bases from V and 0 bases from J, with 14 bases between. This CDR3 reads CASSHRTLAPNTGELFF. The CDR3 bases are TGTGCCAGCAGCCACCGGACCCTAGCGCCGAACACCGGGGAGCTGTTTTTT.

This clonotype was found a few times. The chain is built from TRBV30 and TRBJ2-3; no clear D gene. V was clipped by 0 bases and J by 11 bases, with 6 bases between them. This CDR3 spans 10 amino acids. Germline V gene sequence: CDR1 GTSNPN, CDR2 SVGIG (reference sequence). In DNA form, the CDR3 reads TGTGCCTGGAGTGTATCAGAGCAGTATTTT. This sequence encodes CAWSVSEQYF.

This clonotype was picked up a small number of times. The chain is built from TRBV24-1 and TRBJ2-2; perhaps TRBD1 as D (6 bases). Trimming pared 4 bases from V and 7 bases from J, leaving 15 bases between. Germline V gene data show CDR1 as KGHDR and CDR2 as SFDVKD. This CDR3 has 15 amino acids. The CDR3 DNA follows: TGTGCCACCAGTGAGGCACAGGGATCGGGCGGGGAGCTGTTTTTT. The encoded protein is CATSEAQGSGGELFF.

This clonotype has a count of ten or more. The DNA for the CDR3 is TGTGCCATCAGTTTTTATAACACTGAAGCTTTCTTT. Protein sequence: CAISFYNTEAFF. The rearrangement joins TRBV10-3 to TRBJ1-1; D is unresolved. This CDR3 region has 12 residues. Germline CDR1 is ENHRY and CDR2 is SYGVKD. Trimming pared 5 bases from V and 2 bases from J, leaving 6 bases between.

This clonotype was detected ten times or more. Its ends do not fully match the called genes, so a read error is possible. The V gene is TRBV14, the J gene TRBJ2-7; D not resolved. The CDR3 runs 11 residues. The V gene's germline CDR1 is SGHDN and CDR2 FVKESK. CDR3 in amino acids: CASSQSSEQYF. CDR3 sequence (DNA): TGTGCCAGCAGCCAATCCTCCGAGCAGTACTTC.

V gene TRBV20-1 combines with J gene TRBJ1-4; 9 nucleotides line up with TRBD1. Germline V gives CDR1 DFQATT, CDR2 SNEGSKA (reference sequence). Trimming took 6 bases from V and 5 from J; bases not matched to a gene: 4. The CDR3 contains 13 residues. DNA for the CDR3: TGCAGTGCGGCCGGGACAGGGAATGAAAAACTGTTTTTT. This sequence encodes CSAAGTGNEKLFF.

CDR3 amino acids: CASSQNIYNEQFF. Here the CDR3 DNA reads TGCGCCAGCAGTCAAAACATCTACAATGAGCAGTTCTTC. The chain uses TRBV23-1 and TRBJ2-1, with D unclear. TRBV23-1 is filed as an ORF, its function uncertain. CDR3 length: 13 residues. V was trimmed by 2 bases and J by 3 bases, leaving 5 bases between them.

This clonotype was observed at least ten times. The rearrangement links TRBV5-1 to TRBJ1-6, with no clear D. V lost 0 bases, J lost 14 bases, and 6 bases lay in between. Germline loops: CDR1 SGHRS, CDR2 YFSETQ. CDR3 length: 11 residues. This CDR3 is CASSLDKALHF. The CDR3 coding sequence is TGCGCCAGCAGCTTGGACAAGGCCCTCCACTTT.

The chain links TRBV20-1 to TRBJ2-5; 9 bases match TRBD1. The CDR3 consists of 14 residues. J gave up 3 bases and V 3 bases, and 5 bases lay outside the gene matches. Looked up from germline, CDR1 is DFQATT and CDR2 is SNEGSKA (reference sequence). The CDR3 spells CSASIGTGKETQYF. CDR3 coding DNA: TGCAGTGCTAGTATCGGGACAGGGAAAGAGACCCAGTACTTC.

V gene TRBV7-9 combines with J gene TRBJ2-2, with a weak D call TRBD2 (5 bases). Germline lookup yields CDR1 SEHNR and CDR2 FQNEAQ (reference sequence). The ends were cut back, 6 bases at V and 0 bases at J, with 14 bases in the middle. There are 16 residues in the CDR3. The CDR3 loop reads CASRASAGSNTGELFF. The CDR3 DNA reads TGTGCCAGCAGGGCCTCCGCGGGTTCGAACACCGGGGAGCTGTTTTTT.

This clonotype was found many times. The V and J genes are TRBV20-1 and TRBJ2-3; 7 positions match TRBD2. This CDR3 spans 13 amino acids. CDR1 and CDR2 from the germline V gene are DFQATT and SNEGSKA (reference sequence). Trimming took 5 bases from V and 5 from J; bases not matched to a gene: 7. The CDR3 protein is CSASVTGGDTQYF. DNA of the CDR3: TGCAGTGCTTCCGTGACGGGGGGAGATACGCAGTATTTT.

The chain has TRBV6-1 and TRBJ2-5, with 8 bases fitting TRBD2. CDR1 and CDR2 (germline): MNHNS, SASEGT. The V segment lost 5 bases and the J segment 4 bases; nucleotides outside the gene matches: 12. The CDR3 runs 16 residues. The CDR3 protein is CASSKTGSLAGETQYF. The DNA for the CDR3 is TGTGCCAGCAGTAAAACCGGTTCTCTAGCGGGAGAGACCCAGTACTTC.

In its sample, this clonotype was seen many times. The V gene is TRBV24-1, the J gene TRBJ2-5; 7 bases match TRBD1. With V trimmed by 8 bases and J by 4 bases, 6 bases remained unmatched. The CDR3 covers 13 residues. CDR1 and CDR2 (germline): KGHDR, SFDVKD. The CDR3 reads CATMGRGRETQYF. The CDR3 DNA follows: TGTGCCACCATGGGCAGGGGGAGAGAGACCCAGTACTTC.